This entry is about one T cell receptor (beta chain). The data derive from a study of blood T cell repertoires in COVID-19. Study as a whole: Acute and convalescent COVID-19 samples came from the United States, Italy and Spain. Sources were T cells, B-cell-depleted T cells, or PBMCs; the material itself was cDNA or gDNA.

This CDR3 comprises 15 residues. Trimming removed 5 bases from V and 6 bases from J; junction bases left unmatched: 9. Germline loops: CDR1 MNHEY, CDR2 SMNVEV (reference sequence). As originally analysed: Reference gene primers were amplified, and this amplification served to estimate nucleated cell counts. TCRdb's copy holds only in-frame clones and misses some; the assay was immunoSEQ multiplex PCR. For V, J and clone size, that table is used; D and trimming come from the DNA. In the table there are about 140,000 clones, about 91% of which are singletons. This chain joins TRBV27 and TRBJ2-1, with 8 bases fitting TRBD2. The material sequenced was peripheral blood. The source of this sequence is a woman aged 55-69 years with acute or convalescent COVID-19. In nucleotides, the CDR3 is TGTGCCAGCAGTCTCAGACTAGCGCCCCCCAATGAGCAGTTCTTC. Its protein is CASSLRLAPPNEQFF.